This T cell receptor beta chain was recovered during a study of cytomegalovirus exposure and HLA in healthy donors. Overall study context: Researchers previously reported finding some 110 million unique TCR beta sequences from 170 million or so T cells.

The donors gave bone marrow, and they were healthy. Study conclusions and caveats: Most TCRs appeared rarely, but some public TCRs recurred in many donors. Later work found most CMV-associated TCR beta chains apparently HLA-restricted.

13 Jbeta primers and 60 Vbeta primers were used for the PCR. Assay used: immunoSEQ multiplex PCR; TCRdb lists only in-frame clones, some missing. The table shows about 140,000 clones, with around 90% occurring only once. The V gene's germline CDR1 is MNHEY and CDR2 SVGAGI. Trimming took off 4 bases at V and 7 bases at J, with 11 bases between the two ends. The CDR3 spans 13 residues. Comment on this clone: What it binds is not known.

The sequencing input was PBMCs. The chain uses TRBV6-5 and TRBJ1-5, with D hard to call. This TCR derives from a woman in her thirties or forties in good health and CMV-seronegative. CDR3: CASSSRSSQPQHF. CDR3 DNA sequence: TGTGCCAGCAGTTCTCGATCGAGCCAGCCCCAGCATTTT.